The 23 T cell receptor beta chains reported below all come from one sample, sequenced in a study of CD8 T cells in Susac syndrome. cDNA came from about 0.5 to 1 ug RNA primed by random hexamers. A single record per CDR3 protein comes from TCRdb applying MiXCR to the immunoSEQ multiplex PCR reads. Of some 300,000 distinct CDR3 sequences listed, about 88% are singletons. Sequencing was done on a sample of CD8+ T cells from PBMCs. These receptor sequences come from a human donor with multiple sclerosis.

In DNA form, the CDR3 reads TGCGCCAGCAGCCACAAGACAGGGGGCAATTCACCCCTCCACTTT. Its protein is CASSHKTGGNSPLHF. V usage is TRBV4-3 and J usage is TRBJ1-6, with 10 bases that match TRBD1. Trimming at V came to 3 bases and at J to 7 bases, leaving 3 bases not matched to a gene. The CDR3 is made up of 15 amino acids. Germline CDR1 LGHNA, CDR2 YSLEER.

The V and J genes are TRBV5-1 and TRBJ2-2, with 13 bases aligning to TRBD2. The J segment lost 0 bases and the V segment lost 4 bases, leaving 6 bases of the junction unmatched. The CDR3 loop spans 18 amino acids. The germline V gene has CDR1 SGHRS and CDR2 YFSETQ. The CDR3 protein is CASSPGTSGDPNTGELFF. The DNA for the CDR3 is TGCGCCAGCAGCCCCGGGACTAGCGGGGACCCGAACACCGGGGAGCTGTTTTTT.

The chain recombines TRBV6-1 with TRBJ2-6; D is unresolved. The V and J ends lost 2 bases and 2 bases respectively, with 7 bases between them. This CDR3 comprises 15 residues. Germline assignment: CDR1 MNHNS and CDR2 SASEGT. This chain's CDR3 is CASSETAAGANVLTF. DNA for the CDR3: TGTGCCAGCAGTGAAACGGCAGCTGGGGCCAACGTCCTGACTTTC.

The rearrangement joins TRBV19 to TRBJ2-7; TRBD2 is a possible D gene (5 bases). CDR1 is LNHDA and CDR2 is SQIVND in the germline V gene (reference sequence). The CDR3 has 13 amino acids. V was cut by 3 bases and J by 6 bases, with 12 bases left in between. The CDR3 coding sequence is TGTGCCAGTAGTATCGTGATCGGGGTCGAGCAGTACTTC. This translates into CASSIVIGVEQYF.

V is TRBV4-3 and J is TRBJ2-6, with 7 bases aligning to TRBD2. Germline CDR1 LGHNA, CDR2 YSLEER. The V and J ends lost 1 base and 0 bases, in that order; junction bases with no gene match: 15. There are 21 residues in the CDR3. As DNA, the CDR3 is TGCGCCAGCAGCCAAGCCAGCGGGGAACAGGCGCGAATCTCTGGGGCCAACGTCCTGACTTTC. Translating it yields CASSQASGEQARISGANVLTF.

This chain joins TRBV7-9 and TRBJ1-2; no reliable D call. Germline CDR1 SEHNR, CDR2 FQNEAQ (reference sequence). Trimming cost V 0 bases and J 4 bases, with 18 bases left between them. The CDR3 is made up of 17 amino acids. CDR3 nucleotides: TGTGCCAGCAGCTTAGCGCCTGTGGGGATAACCTTCTATGGCTACACCTTC. The encoded protein is CASSLAPVGITFYGYTF.

The chain combines TRBV5-6 with TRBJ1-6; tentative D call: TRBD1 (5 bases). Trimming removed 0 bases at V and 3 bases at J, with 7 bases between. Germline loops: CDR1 SGHDT, CDR2 YYEEEE. The CDR3 is 15 residues long. The CDR3 coding sequence is TGTGCCAGCAGCTTGGCAGGGAACTATAATTCACCCCTCCACTTT. It codes for CASSLAGNYNSPLHF.

The chain is built from TRBV5-4 and TRBJ1-2; possible D gene TRBD1, 5 bases. Germline CDR1 and CDR2: SGHNT and YYREEE (reference sequence). This CDR3 spans 14 amino acids. Trimming pared 4 bases from V and 5 bases from J, leaving 15 bases between. This CDR3 is CASSTGGAVYGYTF. The CDR3 bases are TGTGCCAGCAGCACCGGAGGGGCAGTATATGGCTACACCTTC.

The chain uses TRBV6-5 and TRBJ2-3; D call uncertain. V lost 6 bases, J lost 2 bases, and 15 bases lay in between. Germline V lookup: CDR1 MNHEY, CDR2 SVGAGI. CDR3 length: 15 residues. The CDR3 bases are TGTGCCAGCAGCCCCCGCCTCCCGCCCACAGATACGCAGTATTTT. Residues: CASSPRLPPTDTQYF.

This chain links TRBV4-2 with TRBJ1-1, with TRBD1 identical over 10 bases. The CDR3 is made up of 15 amino acids. CDR1 is LGHNA and CDR2 is YNFKEQ in the germline V gene. V trimming: 7 bases; J trimming: 5 bases; junction bases outside the gene matches: 10. The CDR3 here is CASTTTGTGETEAFF. The CDR3 DNA is TGTGCCAGCACCACGACCGGGACAGGGGAAACTGAAGCTTTCTTT.

This clonotype was found once. This rearrangement joins TRBV27 to TRBJ2-3; the match to TRBD2 covers 8 bases. This CDR3 contains 16 residues. From germline, CDR1 is MNHEY and CDR2 SMNVEV (reference sequence). With V trimmed by 3 bases and J by 1 base, 6 bases remained unmatched. The DNA for the CDR3 is TGTGCCAGCAGTTTTCTCAGAGCGGGGGGCACAGATACGCAGTATTTT. It specifies CASSFLRAGGTDTQYF.

This clonotype showed up just once. This sequence joins TRBV4-3 and TRBJ2-1; a possible D gene is TRBD2 (6 bases). V lost 4 bases, J lost 4 bases, and 23 bases lay in between. The germline gives CDR1 LGHNA, CDR2 YSLEER. This CDR3 is 18 amino acids long. CDR3: CASSPSLSALGGYNEQFF. CDR3 nucleotide sequence: TGCGCCAGCAGCCCCTCCCTTTCCGCCTTGGGGGGTTACAATGAGCAGTTCTTC.

The gene calls are TRBV11-2 and TRBJ2-1, with D possibly TRBD1 on 5 matching bases. Per the germline V gene, CDR1 is SGHAT and CDR2 is FQNNGV. Trimming removed 5 bases from V and 9 bases from J, with 32 bases in between. The CDR3 extends over 19 amino acids. This CDR3 reads CASSPIARAGLGKLGEQFF. The CDR3 DNA follows: TGTGCCAGCAGCCCAATCGCCAGGGCAGGGTTGGGGAAGCTCGGTGAGCAGTTCTTC.

This chain joins TRBV12-3 or TRBV12-4 and TRBJ2-2, with a weak D call TRBD2 (7 bases). The CDR3 length is 19 residues. The V end was cut by 7 bases, the J end by 5 bases, with 29 bases between. CDR3 in DNA: TGTGCCAGCACCTCGAGGCGGTGGAGGGAGGGGGAAGAAACCGGGGAGCTGTTTTTT. It codes for CASTSRRWREGEETGELFF.

This CDR3 is CSADDLYQETQYF. DNA of the CDR3: TGCAGCGCCGATGATCTGTACCAAGAGACCCAGTACTTC. The chain is built from TRBV29-1 and TRBJ2-5; D ambiguous. The germline CDR1 and CDR2 sequences are SQVTM and ANQGSEA. CDR3 size: 13 residues. V was shortened by 7 bases and J by 0 bases, with 12 bases between the two germline ends.

This clonotype was observed a single time. The chain has TRBV20-1 and TRBJ2-1; unclear D gene. Germline lookup yields CDR1 DFQATT and CDR2 SNEGSKA (reference sequence). There are 13 residues in the CDR3. The V gene lost 3 bases and the J gene lost 6 bases, with 12 bases spanning the gap. The CDR3 DNA is TGCAGTGCTAGCCCTGGACCGAGCAATGAGCAGTTCTTC. It yields the protein CSASPGPSNEQFF.

The genes are TRBV7-9 and TRBJ2-7; D assignment may be TRBD1 or TRBD2 (5 bases each). V lost 4 bases and J 12 bases, leaving 28 bases between the germline ends. This CDR3 is 16 amino acids long. CDR1 SEHNR and CDR2 FQNEAQ come from the germline V gene (reference sequence). CDR3 protein: CASSSFGTPSSYELYF. CDR3 sequence (DNA): TGTGCCAGCAGCTCCTTTGGGACGCCATCTTCCTACGAGTTGTACTTC. Full variable domain (rest looked up from reference TRBV7-9 and TRBJ2-7): DTGVSQNPRHKITKRGQNVTFRCDPISEHNRLYWYRQTLGQGPEFLTYFQNEAQLEKSRLLSDRFSAERPKGSFSTLEIQRTEQGDSAMYLCASSSFGTPSSYELYFGPGTRLTVT.

V and J are TRBV24-1 and TRBJ2-2; TRBD1 aligns across 8 bases. This CDR3 spans 17 amino acids. Per germline, CDR1 KGHDR and CDR2 SFDVKD. The V and J ends lost 9 bases and 0 bases, in that order; junction bases with no gene match: 11. CDR3 sequence: CATSDREPTSNTGELFF. The CDR3 bases are TGTGCCACCTCGGACAGGGAACCGACTTCGAACACCGGGGAGCTGTTTTTT.

The DNA of the CDR3 is TGTGCCAGCAGACCCAACCGGGACAGCACTGAAGCTTTCTTT. Protein: CASRPNRDSTEAFF. This chain links TRBV27 with TRBJ1-1; 7 bases are a match to TRBD1. In germline, CDR1 is MNHEY, CDR2 SMNVEV (reference sequence). The CDR3 totals 14 residues. Trimming removed 6 bases from V and 4 bases from J; junction bases left unmatched: 8.

A few counts support this clonotype. The J gene is TRBJ2-3, the V gene TRBV6-5; the D is unclear. The V end was cut by 2 bases, the J end by 0 bases, with 9 bases between. CDR3 length equals 15 residues. The germline CDR1 and CDR2 sequences are MNHEY and SVGAGI. CDR3 sequence (DNA): TGTGCCAGCAGTTACAGCCACGATAGCACAGATACGCAGTATTTT. It encodes CASSYSHDSTDTQYF.

The rearrangement uses TRBV10-2 and TRBJ2-1; TRBD2 agrees at 7 bases. The trim removed 10 bases at V and 4 bases at J, leaving 7 bases unmatched. The CDR3 consists of 13 residues. Germline CDR1 and CDR2: WSHSY and SAAADI. CDR3 nucleotides: TGCGCCACCGCCCTAGCGGCTTACAATGAGCAGTTCTTC. Its translation: CATALAAYNEQFF.

This clonotype was seen a single time. V and J are TRBV20-1 and TRBJ2-7; D is ambiguous. Trimming stripped 5 bases from V and 0 bases from J, with 11 bases between. The CDR3 has 13 residues. Germline CDR1 is DFQATT and CDR2 is SNEGSKA (reference sequence). The DNA for the CDR3 is TGCAGTGCTCCCTATGACACCTCCTACGAGCAGTACTTC. It is translated as CSAPYDTSYEQYF.

J is TRBJ2-3 and V is TRBV18, with 7 bases that match TRBD2. The CDR3 contains 15 residues. Germline loops: CDR1 KGHSH, CDR2 LQKENI. V shed 6 bases, J shed 1 base, and the junction held 7 bases outside the gene matches. The CDR3 DNA follows: TGTGCCAGCTCCCGGGGGGAGACCCGCACAGATACGCAGTATTTT. Translated, it gives CASSRGETRTDTQYF.